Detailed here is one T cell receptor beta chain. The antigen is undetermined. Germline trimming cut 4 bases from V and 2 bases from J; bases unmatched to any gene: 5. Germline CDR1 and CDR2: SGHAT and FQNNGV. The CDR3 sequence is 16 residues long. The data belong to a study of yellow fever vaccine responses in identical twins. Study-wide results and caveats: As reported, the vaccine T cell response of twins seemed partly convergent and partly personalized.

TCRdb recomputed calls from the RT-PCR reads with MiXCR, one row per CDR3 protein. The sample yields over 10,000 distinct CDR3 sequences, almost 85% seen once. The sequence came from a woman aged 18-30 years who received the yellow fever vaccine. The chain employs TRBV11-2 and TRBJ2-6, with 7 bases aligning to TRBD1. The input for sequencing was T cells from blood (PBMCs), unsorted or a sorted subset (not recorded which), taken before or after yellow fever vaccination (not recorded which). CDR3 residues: CASSYTGVAGANVLTF. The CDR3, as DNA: TGTGCCAGCAGCTACACAGGGGTCGCTGGGGCCAACGTCCTGACTTTC.